This section outlines one T cell receptor beta chain sequence together with its context. The entry originates in a study of response to subunit inactivated influenza vaccine. Each CDR3 protein is one row after TCRdb ran MiXCR on the RT-PCR reads. The sample carries some 570,000 distinct CDR3 sequences, over 9% recorded once. The V and J ends lost 6 bases and 4 bases, in that order; junction bases with no gene match: 15. The CDR3 spans 16 residues. Germline-derived CDR1 and CDR2 are DFQATT and SNEGSKA (reference sequence). A further study also used this sample, focusing on T cells expressing NK-cell markers. Per that paper: Making the TCR beta cDNA relied on 5'RACE template switching with UMIs. Of eight sequenced donors, seven were HCMV-seropositive and one HCMV-seronegative. Several donors had dominant NKG2C+ clonotypes that comprised roughly 1.0-8% of their CD8+ T cells. In several donors, dominant clonotypes made up 28.3-60.1% of CD3+CD56-NKG2C+ cells.

The TCR originated in a man aged 50 to 59 who received an inactivated influenza vaccine. This rearrangement joins TRBV20-1 to TRBJ2-1; TRBD2 aligns across 7 bases. The sample consisted of PBMCs from blood, taken on the day of vaccination. The CDR3 reads CSATPPRGLIYNEQFF. CDR3 in DNA: TGCAGTGCCACTCCGCCCCGGGGACTAATATACAATGAGCAGTTCTTC.